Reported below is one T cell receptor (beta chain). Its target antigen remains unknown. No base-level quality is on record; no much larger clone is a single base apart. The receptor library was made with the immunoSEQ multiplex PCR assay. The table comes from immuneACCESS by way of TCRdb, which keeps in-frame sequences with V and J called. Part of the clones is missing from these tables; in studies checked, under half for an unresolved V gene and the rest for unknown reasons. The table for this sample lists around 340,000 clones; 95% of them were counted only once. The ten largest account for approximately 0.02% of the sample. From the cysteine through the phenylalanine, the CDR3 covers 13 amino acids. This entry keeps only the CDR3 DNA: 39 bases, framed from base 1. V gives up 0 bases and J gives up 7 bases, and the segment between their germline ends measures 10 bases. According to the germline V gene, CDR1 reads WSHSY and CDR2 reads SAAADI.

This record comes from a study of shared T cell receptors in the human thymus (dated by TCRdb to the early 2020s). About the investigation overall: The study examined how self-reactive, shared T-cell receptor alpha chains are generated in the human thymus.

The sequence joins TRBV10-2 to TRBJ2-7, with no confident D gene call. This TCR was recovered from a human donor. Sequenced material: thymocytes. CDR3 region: CASSESGLVEQYF. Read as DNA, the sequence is TGCGCCAGCAGTGAGTCTGGGCTAGTGGAGCAGTACTTC.